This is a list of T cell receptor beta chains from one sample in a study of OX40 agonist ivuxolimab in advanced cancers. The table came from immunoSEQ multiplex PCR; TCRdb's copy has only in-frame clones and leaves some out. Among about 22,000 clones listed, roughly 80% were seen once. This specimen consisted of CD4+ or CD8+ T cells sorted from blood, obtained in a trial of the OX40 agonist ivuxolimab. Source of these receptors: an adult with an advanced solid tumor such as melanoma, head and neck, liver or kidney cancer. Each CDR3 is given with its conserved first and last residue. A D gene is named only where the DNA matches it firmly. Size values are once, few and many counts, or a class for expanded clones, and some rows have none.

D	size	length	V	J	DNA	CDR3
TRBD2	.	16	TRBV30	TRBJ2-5	TGTGCCTGGGAGGGACTAGCGGGAGTCTGGCAAGAGACCCAGTACTTC	CAWEGLAGVWQETQYF
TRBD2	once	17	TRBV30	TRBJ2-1	TGTGCTCTGCAGACTAGCGGGAGGGGTGGGCCTTACAATGAGCAGTTCTTC	CALQTSGRGGPYNEQFF
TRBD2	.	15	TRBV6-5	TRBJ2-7	TGTGCCAGCAGTTACGGCTGGGGGGGAGATTACGAGCAGTACTTC	CASSYGWGGDYEQYF
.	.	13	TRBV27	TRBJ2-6	TGTGCCAGCAGTTTATCTGGGGCCAACGTCCTGACTTTC	CASSLSGANVLTF
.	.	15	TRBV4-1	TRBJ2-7	TGCGCCAGCAGCCCCGTATTGCGGACGGACTACGAGCAGTACTTC	CASSPVLRTDYEQYF
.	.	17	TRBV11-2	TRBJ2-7	TGTGCCAGCAGCTTAGGGGGCAATCTGGGATACCTCTACGAGCAGTACTTC	CASSLGGNLGYLYEQYF
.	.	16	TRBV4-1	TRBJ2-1	TGCGCCAGCAGCCACTGGTCGAGCAGAATCTACAATGAGCAGTTCTTC	CASSHWSSRIYNEQFF
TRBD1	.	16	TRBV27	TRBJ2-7	TGTGCCAGCAGTTTCTACGGGGACAGGGAAGTCGACGAGCAGTACTTC	CASSFYGDREVDEQYF
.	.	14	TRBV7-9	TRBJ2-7	TGTGCCAGCAGCGCAGAAGGGGTGAACTACGAGCAGTACTTC	CASSAEGVNYEQYF
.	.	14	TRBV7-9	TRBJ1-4	TGTGCCAGCAGTTACCCAGAGGGAGATGAAAAACTGTTTTTT	CASSYPEGDEKLFF
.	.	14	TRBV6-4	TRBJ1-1	TGTGCCAGCAGTGAAAACACCGAGAACACTGAAGCTTTCTTT	CASSENTENTEAFF
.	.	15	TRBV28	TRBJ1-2	TGTGCCAGCACCTCAACGCTATACAGTAACTATGGCTACACCTTC	CASTSTLYSNYGYTF
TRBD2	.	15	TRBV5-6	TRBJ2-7	TGTGCCAGCAGCTTGTCTGGACTAGCGGGAGTAGCGCAGTACTTC	CASSLSGLAGVAQYF
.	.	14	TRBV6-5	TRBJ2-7	TGTGCCAGCAGTTACGGGGCAATGAAGAACGAGCAGTACTTC	CASSYGAMKNEQYF
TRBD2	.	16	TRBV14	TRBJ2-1	TGTGCCAGCAGCCTAGACCCGGGACTAGCCTACAATGAGCAGTTCTTC	CASSLDPGLAYNEQFF
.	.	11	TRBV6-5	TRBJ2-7	TGTGCCAGCAGTTACTCGTCCGAGCAGTACTTC	CASSYSSEQYF
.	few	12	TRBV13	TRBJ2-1	TGTGCCAGCAGCGACACTCTCAATGAGCAGTTCTTC	CASSDTLNEQFF
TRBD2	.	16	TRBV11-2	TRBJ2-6	TGTGCCAGCAGCAATGGGAGGGAAAATGGGGCCAACGTCCTGACTTTC	CASSNGRENGANVLTF
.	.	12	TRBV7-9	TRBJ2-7	TGTGCCAGCAGCCATAGCCCCTACGAGCAGTACTTC	CASSHSPYEQYF
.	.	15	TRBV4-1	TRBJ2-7	TGCGCCAGCAGCCAAGGGACCTCCTTCTCCTACGAGCAGTACTTC	CASSQGTSFSYEQYF
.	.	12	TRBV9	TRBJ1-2	TGTGCCAGCAGCCCCGGGTCCTATGGCTACACCTTC	CASSPGSYGYTF
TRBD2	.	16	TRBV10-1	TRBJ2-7	TGCGCCAGCAGCCCCTCCCCTCCGGGAGGATCCTACGAGCAGTACTTC	CASSPSPPGGSYEQYF
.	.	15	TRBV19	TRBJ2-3	TGTGCCAGTAGTAGCGTTCTATCTAGCACAGATACGCAGTATTTT	CASSSVLSSTDTQYF
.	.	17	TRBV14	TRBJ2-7	TGTGCCAGCAGCCAAGAGAAAGAAAGGCAGGGGAGGCGCGAGCAGTACTTC	CASSQEKERQGRREQYF
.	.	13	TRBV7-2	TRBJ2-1	TGTGCCAGCAGCTTACTCGGGAGCTATGAGCAGTTCTTC	CASSLLGSYEQFF
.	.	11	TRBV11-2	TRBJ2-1	TGTGCCACCGCACCCCCCCCTGAGCAGTTCTTC	CATAPPPEQFF
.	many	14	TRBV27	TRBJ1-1	TGTGCCAGCAGAATGTCGGGGGCCGGCTCTGAAGCTTTCTTT	CASRMSGAGSEAFF
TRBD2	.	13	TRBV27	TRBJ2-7	TGTGCCAGCAGGCTAGCGGGAGCCCACGAGCAGTACTTC	CASRLAGAHEQYF